A selection of T cell receptor beta chains follows, all from one sample in a study of technical replicates of blood from several donors. Measured with immunoSEQ multiplex PCR; TCRdb has only the in-frame clones, and not every one. The sample has over 90,000 clones, 95% seen once; the top ten hold just over 0.2%. Input material: T cells isolated from PBMCs. All receptors derive from a human donor in good health. The CDR3 runs from the conserved cysteine through the conserved F or W. A D gene is named only where the DNA matches it firmly. For some rows the clone size is stated as once, few or many, or as a class when expanded; others skip it.

TRBV6-1	-	TRBJ1-5	-	TGTGCCAGCAGTGAAAGTCCCGGTCAGCCCCAGCATTTT	CASSESPGQPQHF
TRBV2	-	TRBJ1-3	-	TGTGCCAGCCTCGCACGCAGCTCTGGAAACACCATATATTTT	CASLARSSGNTIYF
TRBV7-6	-	TRBJ1-1	-	TGTGCCAGCAGCTTAGGTCTCCGGGGCACTGAAGCTTTCTTT	CASSLGLRGTEAFF
TRBV30	-	TRBJ2-3	-	TGTGCCTGGATGAGTGGTGCAGATACGCAGTATTTT	CAWMSGADTQYF
TRBV9	-	TRBJ1-3	-	TGTGCCAGCAGCGTAGGCGGCTCCCTCTCTGGAAACACCATATATTTT	CASSVGGSLSGNTIYF
TRBV7-2	-	TRBJ2-1	-	TGTGCCAGCAGCACGGCCGGGAGTCACAATGAGCAGTTCTTC	CASSTAGSHNEQFF
TRBV5-1	-	TRBJ2-7	TRBD2	TGCGCCAGCAAGCGGGAGGGCGGATCCTACGAGCAGTACTTC	CASKREGGSYEQYF
TRBV27	-	TRBJ2-2	-	TGTGCCAGCAGTTTATTGGCAGTTGAGAACACCGGGGAGCTGTTTTTT	CASSLLAVENTGELFF
TRBV9	-	TRBJ2-7	TRBD1	TGTGCCAGCAGCGTAGCTGGACAGGCTTCCTACGAGCAGTACTTC	CASSVAGQASYEQYF
TRBV6-1	once	TRBJ2-2	-	TGTGCCAGCAGTAACCCCCCGGGGACCGGGGAGCTGTTTTTT	CASSNPPGTGELFF
TRBV10-3	once	TRBJ1-3	TRBD1	TGTGCCATCAGTGATGGGATTGGGACAGACTTGCATTTTTCTGGAAACACCATATATTTT	CAISDGIGTDLHFSGNTIYF
TRBV7-9	-	TRBJ2-2	TRBD1	TGTGCCAGCAGCTTAAGCAGGGGGTCCGGGGAGCTGTTTTTT	CASSLSRGSGELFF
TRBV10-2	few	TRBJ1-1	TRBD1	TGCGCCAGCAGTGAACCCGGACAGGGAGGAACTGAAGCTTTCTTT	CASSEPGQGGTEAFF
TRBV6-1	-	TRBJ2-1	TRBD2	TGTGCCAGCAGTGAACAATGGGGTTTACTAGCGGGGCCTTACAATGAGCAGTTCTTC	CASSEQWGLLAGPYNEQFF
TRBV29-1	-	TRBJ1-5	-	TGCAGCGTCCTACCGGGGGGCGGGAATCAGCCCCAGCATTTT	CSVLPGGGNQPQHF
TRBV19	-	TRBJ2-1	TRBD2	TGTGCCAGTAGTTATAGGATTGCGGGAGTCGGTGAGCAGTTCTTC	CASSYRIAGVGEQFF
TRBV6-1	once	TRBJ2-1	-	TGTGCCAGCAGGCCCACAGGGTTAAACCAGTTCTTC	CASRPTGLNQFF
TRBV5-1	-	TRBJ2-5	-	TGCGCCAGCAGTTTTCAGGGTCGGGAGACCCAGTACTTC	CASSFQGRETQYF
TRBV9	-	TRBJ1-1	TRBD1	TGTGCCAGCAGCGCACAGGGGACTGAAGCTTTCTTT	CASSAQGTEAFF
TRBV5-1	-	TRBJ2-5	TRBD1	TGCGCCACTGGACAGGGGAGGGATATACAAGAGACCCAGTACTTC	CATGQGRDIQETQYF
TRBV19	-	TRBJ1-1	-	TGTGCCAGTATAAGCGGGATGATGAACACTGAAGCTTTCTTT	CASISGMMNTEAFF
TRBV7-9	-	TRBJ1-4	-	TGTGCCAGCAGCTTAGGGCATGTTAATGAAAAACTGTTTTTT	CASSLGHVNEKLFF
TRBV2	-	TRBJ2-7	-	TGTGCCAGCAGCACCCGACTAGAAAGCTCCTACGAGCAGTACTTC	CASSTRLESSYEQYF
TRBV6-1	-	TRBJ2-3	TRBD1	TGTGCCAGCAGTTCCACAGGGGGACCAGATACGCAGTATTTT	CASSSTGGPDTQYF
TRBV7-9	once	TRBJ1-2	-	TGTGCCAGCAGCTTAGACTACGGGTATGGCTACACCTTC	CASSLDYGYGYTF
TRBV5-6	-	TRBJ1-6	-	TGTGCCAGCAGGGAGACGGGGGGTAATTCACCCCTCCACTTT	CASRETGGNSPLHF
TRBV19	-	TRBJ1-2	-	TGTGCCAGTAGTGTTTCGTCTCAGGGTTTGGACTATGGCTACACCTTC	CASSVSSQGLDYGYTF